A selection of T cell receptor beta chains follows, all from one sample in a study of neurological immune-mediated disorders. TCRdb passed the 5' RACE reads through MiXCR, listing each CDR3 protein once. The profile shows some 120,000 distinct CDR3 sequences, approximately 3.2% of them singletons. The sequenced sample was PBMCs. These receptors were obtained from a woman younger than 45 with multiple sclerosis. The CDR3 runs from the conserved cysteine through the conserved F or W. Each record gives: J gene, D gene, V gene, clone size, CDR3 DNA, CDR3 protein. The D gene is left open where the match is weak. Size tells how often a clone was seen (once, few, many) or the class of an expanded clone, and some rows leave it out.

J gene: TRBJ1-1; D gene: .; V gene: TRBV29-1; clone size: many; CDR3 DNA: TGCAGCGTGGGTGACTTGGGGGCTGAAGCTTTCTTT; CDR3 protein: CSVGDLGAEAFF
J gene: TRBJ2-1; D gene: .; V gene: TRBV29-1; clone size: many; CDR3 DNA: TGCAGCTTTCGAGGGGTTGAGGAGCAGTTCTTC; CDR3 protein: CSFRGVEEQFF
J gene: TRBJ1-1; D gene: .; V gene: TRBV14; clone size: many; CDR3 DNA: TGTGCCAGCAGCCAAAGGACGGGGGGACCCGCACCGAGAGGAGCTTTCTTT; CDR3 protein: CASSQRTGGPAPRGAFF
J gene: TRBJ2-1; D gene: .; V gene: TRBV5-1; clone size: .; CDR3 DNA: TGCGCCAGCAGCGTGTACTCAAGCAATGAGCAGTTCTTC; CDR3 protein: CASSVYSSNEQFF
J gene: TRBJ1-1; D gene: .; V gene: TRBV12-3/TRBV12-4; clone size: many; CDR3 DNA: TGTGCCAGCAGTTTGGGGGAGGGGTACACTGAAGCTTTCTTT; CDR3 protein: CASSLGEGYTEAFF
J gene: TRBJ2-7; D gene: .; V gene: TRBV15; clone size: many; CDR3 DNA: TGTGCCACCAGCAGAGATTTAACACGGTCCTACGAGCAGTACTTC; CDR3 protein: CATSRDLTRSYEQYF
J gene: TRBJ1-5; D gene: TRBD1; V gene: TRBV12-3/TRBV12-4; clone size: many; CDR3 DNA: TGTGCCAGCACCCTCGACAGGGGGGGCAATCAGCCCCAGCATTTT; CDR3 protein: CASTLDRGGNQPQHF
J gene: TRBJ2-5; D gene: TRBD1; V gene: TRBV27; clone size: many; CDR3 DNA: TGTGCCAGCAGTCCCCAGGACAGGGGGTACCAAGAGACCCAGTACTTC; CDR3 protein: CASSPQDRGYQETQYF
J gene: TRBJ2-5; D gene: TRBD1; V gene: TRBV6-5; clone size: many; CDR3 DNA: TGTGCCAGCAGGGGTCCGGTTTTGGCAGGGGGTACCGAAGAGACCCAGTACTTC; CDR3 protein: CASRGPVLAGGTEETQYF
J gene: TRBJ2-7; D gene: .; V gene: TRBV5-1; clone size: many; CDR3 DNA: TGCGCCAGCAGGGCCATCACCGGGGGGCCCTACGAGCAGTACTTC; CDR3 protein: CASRAITGGPYEQYF
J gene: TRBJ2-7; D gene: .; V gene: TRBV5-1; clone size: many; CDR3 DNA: TGCGCCAGCGGTATGGGGACCGCGAGCTCCTACGAGCAGTACTTC; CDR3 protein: CASGMGTASSYEQYF
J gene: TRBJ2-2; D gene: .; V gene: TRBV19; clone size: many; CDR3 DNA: TGTGCCAGTAGTATAGTTAAGAACACCGGGGAGCTGTTTTTT; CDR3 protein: CASSIVKNTGELFF
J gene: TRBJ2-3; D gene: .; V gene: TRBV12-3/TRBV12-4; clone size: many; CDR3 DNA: TGTGCCAGCAGTTTAAGGGTTGGGGAGACGGGCACAGATACGCAGTATTTT; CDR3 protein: CASSLRVGETGTDTQYF
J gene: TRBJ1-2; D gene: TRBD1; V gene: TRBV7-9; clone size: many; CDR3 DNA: TGTGCCAGCAGCTCCCGGGACAGGGCGGGATTAAACTATGGCTACACCTTC; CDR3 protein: CASSSRDRAGLNYGYTF
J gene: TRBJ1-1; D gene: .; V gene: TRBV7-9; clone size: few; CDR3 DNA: TGTGACAGCAGCATCGCGGGGTCCGAAGCTTTCTTT; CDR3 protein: CDSSIAGSEAFF
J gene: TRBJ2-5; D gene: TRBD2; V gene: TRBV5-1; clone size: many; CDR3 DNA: TGCGCCAGCAGCCCCTTTTGGACTAGCGGGGGGGGAGAGACCCAGTACTTC; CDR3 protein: CASSPFWTSGGGETQYF
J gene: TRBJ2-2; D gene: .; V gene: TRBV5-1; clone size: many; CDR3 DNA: TGCGCCAGCAGCGTGGACGGCCGAGACACCGGGGAGCTGTTTTTT; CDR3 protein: CASSVDGRDTGELFF
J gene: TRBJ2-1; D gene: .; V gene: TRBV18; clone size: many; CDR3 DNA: TGTGCCAGCTCACCACGGGGCGCCCCAGACGAGCAGTTCTTC; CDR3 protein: CASSPRGAPDEQFF
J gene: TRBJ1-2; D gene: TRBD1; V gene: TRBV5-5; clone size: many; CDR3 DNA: TGTGCCAGCAGCCTCGGGACAGGGGAAAACTATGGCTACACCTTC; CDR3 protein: CASSLGTGENYGYTF
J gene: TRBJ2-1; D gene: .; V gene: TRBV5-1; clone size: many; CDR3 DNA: TGCGCCAGCAGCTTGAACGGGCAGGAGCGTCAGTTCTTC; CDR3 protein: CASSLNGQERQFF
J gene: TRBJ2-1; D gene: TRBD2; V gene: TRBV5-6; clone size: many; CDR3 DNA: TGTGCCAGCAGCTTGGAGGGACTAGCGGGACGCAATGAGCAGTTCTTC; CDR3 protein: CASSLEGLAGRNEQFF
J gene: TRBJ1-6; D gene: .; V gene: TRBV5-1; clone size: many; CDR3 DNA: TGCGCCAGCAGCTTGGATTATAATTCACCCCTCCACTTT; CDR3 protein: CASSLDYNSPLHF
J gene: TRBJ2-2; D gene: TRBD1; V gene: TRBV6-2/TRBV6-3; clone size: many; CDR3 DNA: TGTGCCAGTAACCGAGGGGGCGCGGCCGGGGAGCTGTTTTTT; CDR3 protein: CASNRGGAAGELFF
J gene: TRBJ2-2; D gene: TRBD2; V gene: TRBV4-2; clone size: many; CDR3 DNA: TGTGCCAGCAGCCATAGACTAGCGGGGGGTACCGGGGAGCTGTTTTTT; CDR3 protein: CASSHRLAGGTGELFF
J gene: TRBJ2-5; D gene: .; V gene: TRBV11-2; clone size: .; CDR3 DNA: TGTGCCAGCAGCTCCCCGGGCAGGGCGGCGGGAATTCTACAAGAGACCCAGTACTTC; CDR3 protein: CASSSPGRAAGILQETQYF
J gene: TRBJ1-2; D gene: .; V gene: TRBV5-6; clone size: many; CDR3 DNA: TGTGCCAGCAGCTTGGGTGGGGATGGCTACACCTTC; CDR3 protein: CASSLGGDGYTF
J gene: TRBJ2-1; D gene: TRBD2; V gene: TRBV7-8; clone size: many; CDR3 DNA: TGTGCCAGCAGCTTAACCGGGACTAGCAAATTAAGGCAGTTCTTC; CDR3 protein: CASSLTGTSKLRQFF
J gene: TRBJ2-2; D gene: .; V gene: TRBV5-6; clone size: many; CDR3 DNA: TGTGCCAGCAGCCCGGTGGGGGCGACCACCGGGGAGCTGTTTTTT; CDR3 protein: CASSPVGATTGELFF
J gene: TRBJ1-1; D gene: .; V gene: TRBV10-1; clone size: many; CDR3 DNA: TGCGCCAGCAGTGATTACAGAGGGATGCCTTTCTTT; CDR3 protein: CASSDYRGMPFF
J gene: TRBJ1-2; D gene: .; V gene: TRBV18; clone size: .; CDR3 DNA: TGTGCCAGCTCAACCGGAACAGACTATGGCTACACCTTC; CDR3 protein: CASSTGTDYGYTF
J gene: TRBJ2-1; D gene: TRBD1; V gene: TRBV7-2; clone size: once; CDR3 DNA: TGTGCCAGCAGCGTGGGACAGAATTACAATGAGCAGTTCTTC; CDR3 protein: CASSVGQNYNEQFF
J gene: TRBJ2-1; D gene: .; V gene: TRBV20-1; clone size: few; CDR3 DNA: TGCAGTGCTAGGGCGGGACCCTCCAATGAGCAGTTCTTC; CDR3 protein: CSARAGPSNEQFF
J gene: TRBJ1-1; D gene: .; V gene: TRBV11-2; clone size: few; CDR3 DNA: TGTGCCAGCAGCTCACACTTAACTGAAGCTTTCTTT; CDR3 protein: CASSSHLTEAFF
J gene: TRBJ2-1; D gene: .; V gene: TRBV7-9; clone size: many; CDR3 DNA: TGTGCCAGCAGCTTAGGCACAGCTAAGAATGAGCAGTTCTTC; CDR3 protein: CASSLGTAKNEQFF
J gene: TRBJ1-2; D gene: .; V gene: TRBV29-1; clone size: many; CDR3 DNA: TGCAGCGTTGAAGTGGCGCAGGCCCCCTATGGCTACACCTTC; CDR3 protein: CSVEVAQAPYGYTF
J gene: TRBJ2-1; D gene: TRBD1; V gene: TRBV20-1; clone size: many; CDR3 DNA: TGCAGTGCTAGAGACGGGACAGGGACGTATAATGAGCAGTTCTTC; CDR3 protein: CSARDGTGTYNEQFF
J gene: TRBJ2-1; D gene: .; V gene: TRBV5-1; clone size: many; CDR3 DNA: TGCGCCAGCAGCCGTTGGGGGAGGAATGAGCAGTTCTTC; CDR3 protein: CASSRWGRNEQFF
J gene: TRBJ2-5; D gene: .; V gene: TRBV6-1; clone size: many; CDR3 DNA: TGTGCCAGCAGTGACTTCTCAGGAATAGAGACCCAGTACTTC; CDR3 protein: CASSDFSGIETQYF
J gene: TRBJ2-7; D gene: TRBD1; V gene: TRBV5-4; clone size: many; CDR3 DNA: TGTGCCAGCAGCTCCGGACAGGGTAGCTCCTACGAGCAGTACTTC; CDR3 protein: CASSSGQGSSYEQYF
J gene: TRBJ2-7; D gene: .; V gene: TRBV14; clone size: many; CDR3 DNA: TGTGCCAGCAGCCAATTACCGGGGCCTTCCCCAGGGAGCTCCTACGAGCAGTACTTC; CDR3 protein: CASSQLPGPSPGSSYEQYF
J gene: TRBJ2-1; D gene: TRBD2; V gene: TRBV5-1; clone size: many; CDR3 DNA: TGCGCCAGCAGCGCGGGACTAGCGGGAGTAAGTGAGCAGTTCTTC; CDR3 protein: CASSAGLAGVSEQFF
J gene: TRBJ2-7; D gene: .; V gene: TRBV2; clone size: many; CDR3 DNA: TGTGCCAGCAGTGGTTCGGGGGTGAGAGACGAGCAGTACTTC; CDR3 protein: CASSGSGVRDEQYF
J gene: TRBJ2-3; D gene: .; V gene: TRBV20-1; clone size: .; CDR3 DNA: TGCAGTGCTAGAGATTTTGGGACCGGAGATACGCAGTATTTT; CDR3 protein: CSARDFGTGDTQYF
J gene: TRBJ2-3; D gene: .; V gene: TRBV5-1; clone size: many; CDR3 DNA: TGCGCCAGCAGCTTGGGTTGGGGAACAGATACGCAGTATTTT; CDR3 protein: CASSLGWGTDTQYF
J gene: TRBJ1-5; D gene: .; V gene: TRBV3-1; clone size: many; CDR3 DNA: TGTGCCAGCAGCCAAGATCGGTATCAGCCCCAGCATTTT; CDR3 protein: CASSQDRYQPQHF
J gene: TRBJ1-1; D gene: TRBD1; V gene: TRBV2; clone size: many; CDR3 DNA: TGTGCCAGCACCAAGACAGGGAGGAACACTGAAGCTTTCTTT; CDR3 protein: CASTKTGRNTEAFF
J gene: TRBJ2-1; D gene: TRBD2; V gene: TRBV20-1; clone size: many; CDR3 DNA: TGCAGTGCTAGAGATCCTAGCGGCTACAATGAGCAGTTCTTC; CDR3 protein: CSARDPSGYNEQFF
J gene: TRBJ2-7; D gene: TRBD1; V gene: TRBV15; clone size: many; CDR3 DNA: TGTGCCACCAGCGCCATAACAGGGGATCCCCCCTACGAGCAGTACTTC; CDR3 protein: CATSAITGDPPYEQYF
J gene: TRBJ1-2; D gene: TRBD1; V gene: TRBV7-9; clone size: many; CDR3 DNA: TGTGCCAGCAACCTAGGGGGCTCGTATGGCTACACCTTC; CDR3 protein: CASNLGGSYGYTF
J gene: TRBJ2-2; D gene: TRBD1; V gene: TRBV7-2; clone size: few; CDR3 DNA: TGTGCCAGCAGCTTAACCCGGGACAGGGCCGGGGAGCTGTTTTTT; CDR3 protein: CASSLTRDRAGELFF
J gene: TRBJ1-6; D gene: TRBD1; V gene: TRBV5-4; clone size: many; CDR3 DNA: TGTGCCAGCAGCCGGGGGGGACAGGGGGTTTCACCCCTCCACTTT; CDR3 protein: CASSRGGQGVSPLHF
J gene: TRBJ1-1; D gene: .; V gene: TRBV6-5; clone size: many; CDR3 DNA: TGTGCCAGCAGCCGCACCGGTGGGGTGTCCACTGAAGCTTTCTTT; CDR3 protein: CASSRTGGVSTEAFF
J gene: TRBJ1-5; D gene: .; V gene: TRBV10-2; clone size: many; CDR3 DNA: TGCGCCAGCAGTGACCCAGGGCAAGGTCAGCCCCAGCATTTT; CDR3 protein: CASSDPGQGQPQHF
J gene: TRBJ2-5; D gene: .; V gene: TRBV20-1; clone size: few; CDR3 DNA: TGCAGTGCTAGAGATATGGGGGTAGGAGAGACCCAGTACTTC; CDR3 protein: CSARDMGVGETQYF
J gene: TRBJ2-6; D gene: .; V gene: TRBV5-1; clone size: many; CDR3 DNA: TGCGCCAGCAGCTTATCCCGCGTAGGACCCTCTGGGGCCAACGTCCTGACTTTC; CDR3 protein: CASSLSRVGPSGANVLTF
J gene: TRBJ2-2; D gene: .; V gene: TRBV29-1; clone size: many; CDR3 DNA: TGCAGCGTTGCAGGGAGCGGCGGGGAGCTGTTTTTT; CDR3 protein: CSVAGSGGELFF
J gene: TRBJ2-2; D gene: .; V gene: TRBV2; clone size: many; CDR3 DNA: TGTGCCAGCAGTGAAGGGAATTCGAACACCGGGGAGCTGTTTTTT; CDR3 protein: CASSEGNSNTGELFF
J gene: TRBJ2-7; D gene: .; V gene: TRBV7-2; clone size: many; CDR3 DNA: TGTGCCAGCAGCTTCGCCGGGGCCATCTACGAGCAGTACTTC; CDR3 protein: CASSFAGAIYEQYF